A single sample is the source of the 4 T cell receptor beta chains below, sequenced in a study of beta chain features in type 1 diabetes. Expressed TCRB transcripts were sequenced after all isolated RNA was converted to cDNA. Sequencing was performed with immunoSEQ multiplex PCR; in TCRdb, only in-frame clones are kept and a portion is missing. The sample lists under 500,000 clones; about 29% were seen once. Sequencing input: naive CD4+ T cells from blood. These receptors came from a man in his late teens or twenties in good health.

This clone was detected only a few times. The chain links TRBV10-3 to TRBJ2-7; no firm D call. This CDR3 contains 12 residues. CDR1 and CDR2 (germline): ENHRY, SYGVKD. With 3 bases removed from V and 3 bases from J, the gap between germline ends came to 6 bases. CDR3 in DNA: TGTGCCATCAGTGACCGCCACTACGAGCAGTACTTC. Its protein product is CAISDRHYEQYF.

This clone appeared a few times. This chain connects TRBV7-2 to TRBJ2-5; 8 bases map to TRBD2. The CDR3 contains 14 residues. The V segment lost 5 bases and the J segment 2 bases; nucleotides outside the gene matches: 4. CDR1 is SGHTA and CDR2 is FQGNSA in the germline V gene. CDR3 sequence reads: CASSRSGNQETQYF. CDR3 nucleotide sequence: TGTGCCAGCAGCCGTAGCGGGAATCAAGAGACCCAGTACTTC.

CDR3 bases: TGTGCCAGCAGCTTAGACGGGCATAGCACAGATACGCAGTATTTT. Its protein product is CASSLDGHSTDTQYF. The V gene is TRBV7-2, the J gene TRBJ2-3; D ambiguous. Germline lookup yields CDR1 SGHTA and CDR2 FQGNSA. There are 15 residues in the CDR3. V lost 1 base, J lost 0 bases, and 8 bases lay in between.

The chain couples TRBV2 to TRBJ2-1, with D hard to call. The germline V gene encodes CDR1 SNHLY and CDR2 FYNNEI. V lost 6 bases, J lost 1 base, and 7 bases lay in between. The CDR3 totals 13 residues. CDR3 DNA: TGTGCCAGCAGGGCCGATTCCTACAATGAGCAGTTCTTC. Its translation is CASRADSYNEQFF.